Below are 28 T cell receptor beta chains sequenced from a single sample in a study of blood T cells in healthy people across ages. With a J-beta primer mix and a sample-barcoded 5' primer, a second PCR ran roughly 6 to 12 cycles. TCRdb processed the 5' RACE reads anew with MiXCR; each CDR3 protein has one entry. The repertoire includes about 720,000 distinct CDR3 sequences, about 25% of them detected once, and approximately 4% sits in the top ten. Another study also made use of these data, one on T cells of mothers and their children.

The sequenced sample consisted of blood. Receptors were obtained from a boy under 18 in good health.

This clonotype was detected only once. The chain links TRBV18 to TRBJ1-3; D is undetermined. The CDR3 loop spans 16 amino acids. The ends were cut back, 3 bases at V and 0 bases at J, with 12 bases in the middle. CDR1 and CDR2 from the germline V gene are KGHSH and LQKENI. As DNA, the CDR3 is TGTGCCAGCTCACCCTTCGACTCGAGCTCTGGAAACACCATATATTTT. This codes for CASSPFDSSSGNTIYF. The full variable domain, with the rest looked up from reference TRBV18 and TRBJ1-3, is NAGVMQNPRHLVRRRGQEARLRCSPMKGHSHVYWYRQLPEEGLKFMVYLQKENIIDESGMPKERFSAEFPKEGPSILRIQQVVRGDSAAYFCASSPFDSSSGNTIYFGEGSWLTVV.

The gene calls are TRBV29-1 and TRBJ2-2; D perhaps matches TRBD2 (6 bases). V was shortened by 5 bases and J by 3 bases, with 16 bases between the two germline ends. The CDR3 is 15 amino acids. CDR1 is SQVTM and CDR2 is ANQGSEA in the germline V gene. The CDR3 loop reads CSVYLARLDTGELFF. The CDR3 DNA follows: TGCAGCGTTTATCTAGCGCGTTTGGACACCGGGGAGCTGTTTTTT.

This clonotype occurred a few times. The chain recombines TRBV27 with TRBJ2-1, with TRBD1 matching over 8 bases. With 5 bases clipped from V and 7 bases from J, the junction kept 13 bases outside the gene matches. This CDR3 comprises 16 residues. The germline gives CDR1 MNHEY, CDR2 SMNVEV (reference sequence). CDR3 nucleotide sequence: TGTGCCAGCAGTCACACCGCAGGGGGCCGGGGGAATGAGCAGTTCTTC. Amino acid sequence: CASSHTAGGRGNEQFF.

The rearrangement joins TRBV4-1 to TRBJ2-7; D may be TRBD1 or TRBD2 (6 bases each). Per germline, CDR1 MGHRA and CDR2 YSYEKL. The CDR3 sequence is 15 residues long. V gave up 0 bases and J gave up 3 bases, with 12 bases separating them. CDR3 sequence reads: CASSQDGGRDYEQYF. The CDR3 DNA sequence: TGCGCCAGCAGCCAAGACGGGGGCAGGGACTACGAGCAGTACTTC.

As for this clonotype: At one boundary the junction diverges from the germline segment, which might be a read error. The rearrangement links TRBV5-1 to TRBJ2-3; D may be TRBD1 or TRBD2 (6 bases each). This CDR3 is 15 amino acids long. The germline CDR1 and CDR2 sequences are SGHRS and YFSETQ. Here the CDR3 reads CASNLQGRNTDTQYF. For the CDR3, the DNA is TGCGCCAGCAACTTGCAGGGGAGGAACACAGATACGCAGTATTTT.

This clonotype is a singleton in its sample. The V and J genes are TRBV3-1 and TRBJ2-5; 10 bases map to TRBD2. Trimming removed 0 bases from V and 0 bases from J; junction bases left unmatched: 10. Germline V CDR1 and CDR2: LGHDT, YNNKEL (reference sequence). The length of the CDR3 is 19 residues. The CDR3 DNA follows: TGTGCCAGCAGCCAAGATCGGCTAGCGGGAGTCGTCCACCAAGAGACCCAGTACTTC. Amino acids: CASSQDRLAGVVHQETQYF.

For the CDR3, the DNA is TGTGCCAGCACGCAGGACAACCGCAATGAGCAGTTCTTC. Protein sequence: CASTQDNRNEQFF. The V call is TRBV7-9, the J call TRBJ2-5; perhaps TRBD1 as D (5 bases). The closer fit of TRBJ2-1 to the DNA end suggests the J call may be wrong. The CDR3 length is 13 residues. Germline V gives CDR1 SEHNR, CDR2 FQNEAQ (reference sequence).

In this sample, this clonotype turned up a few times. This chain links TRBV6-2 or TRBV6-3 with TRBJ1-5; D remains ambiguous. Per the germline V gene, CDR1 is MNHEY and CDR2 is SVGEGT. V dropped 5 bases and J dropped 5 bases, with 13 bases sitting between them. The CDR3 extends over 14 amino acids. The CDR3: CASSKIIKDQPQHF. CDR3 sequence (DNA): TGTGCCAGCAGTAAGATAATCAAAGATCAGCCCCAGCATTTT.

Worth noting for this clonotype: One end of the junction is discordant with germline, which a read error may explain. The CDR3 spells CTTSREGDTEAFF. The CDR3 nucleotides are TGTACCACCAGCAGAGAAGGGGACACTGAAGCTTTCTTT. The V gene is TRBV15, the J gene TRBJ1-1, with D possibly being TRBD1 (5 bases). The CDR3 extends over 13 amino acids. Looked up from germline, CDR1 is LNHNV and CDR2 is YYDKDF (reference sequence).

The chain is built from TRBV20-1 and TRBJ2-6; D may be TRBD1 (7 bases). V gave up 3 bases and J gave up 0 bases, with 12 bases separating them. The germline V gene has CDR1 DFQATT and CDR2 SNEGSKA (reference sequence). The CDR3 consists of 16 residues. The CDR3, as DNA: TGCAGTGCTAGTGGCAGGGGGGACTCTGGGGCCAACGTCCTGACTTTC. This sequence encodes CSASGRGDSGANVLTF.

This clonotype has a count of ten or more. The chain employs TRBV2 and TRBJ2-7; unclear D gene. V gave up 4 bases and J gave up 2 bases, with 3 bases separating them. CDR1 and CDR2 from the germline V gene are SNHLY and FYNNEI. This CDR3 has 11 amino acids. The CDR3, as DNA: TGTGCCAGCAGTGCCGCCTACGAGCAGTACTTC. Translation gives CASSAAYEQYF.

This clonotype came up many times. For the CDR3, the DNA is TGCGCCAGCAGCCAAGAAAGGTCGGGACAGGGAGATGAAAAACTGTTTTTT. Its translation: CASSQERSGQGDEKLFF. The chain couples TRBV4-1 to TRBJ1-4, with 9 bases matching TRBD1. J gave up 6 bases and V 0 bases, and 8 bases lay outside the gene matches. The germline V gene has CDR1 MGHRA and CDR2 YSYEKL. CDR3 length equals 17 residues.

CDR3 protein: CASRTGWYEQYF. The CDR3 DNA sequence: TGTGCCAGCAGGACAGGGTGGTACGAGCAGTACTTC. The rearrangement links TRBV28 to TRBJ2-5; 7 bases match TRBD1. The tail of the sequence fits TRBJ2-7 better, so the J call may be wrong. This CDR3 spans 12 amino acids. Germline V gives CDR1 MDHEN, CDR2 SYDVKM.

This clonotype was seen a handful of times. The chain combines TRBV18 with TRBJ2-1; no reliable D call. Deletions cut 2 bases from V and 4 bases from J, with 6 bases between. Per the germline V gene, CDR1 is KGHSH and CDR2 is LQKENI. The CDR3 has 13 amino acids. The CDR3 nucleotides are TGTGCCAGCTCACCAAGCTTGTACAATGAGCAGTTCTTC. It translates to CASSPSLYNEQFF. The complete variable domain, with remaining parts taken from reference TRBV18 and TRBJ2-1, reads NAGVMQNPRHLVRRRGQEARLRCSPMKGHSHVYWYRQLPEEGLKFMVYLQKENIIDESGMPKERFSAEFPKEGPSILRIQQVVRGDSAAYFCASSPSLYNEQFFGPGTRLTVL.

This clonotype has a handful of counts. This rearrangement joins TRBV7-3 to TRBJ2-7; tentatively, D is TRBD2 (6 bases). The CDR3 is made up of 13 amino acids. Germline CDR1 SGHTA, CDR2 FQGTGA. V was cut by 5 bases and J by 4 bases, with 12 bases left in between. The CDR3 sequence: CASSPAGRYEQYF. CDR3 nucleotides: TGTGCCAGCAGCCCCGCGGGGCGGTACGAGCAGTACTTC.

The chain has TRBV7-8 and TRBJ1-1; D is undetermined. Germline assignment: CDR1 SGHVS and CDR2 FQNEAQ. This CDR3 comprises 14 residues. V was shortened by 3 bases and J by 3 bases, with 11 bases between the two germline ends. The DNA of the CDR3 is TGTGCCAGCAGCTTCAGAGTTTCGGACACTGAAGCTTTCTTT. It codes for CASSFRVSDTEAFF.

This chain links TRBV24-1 with TRBJ2-1; TRBD2 aligns across 7 bases. The germline V gene has CDR1 KGHDR and CDR2 SFDVKD. Losses at the gene ends were 8 bases for V and 10 bases for J; bases not matched to a gene: 1. CDR3 size: 10 residues. CDR3 residues: CATTGGEQFF. In DNA form, the CDR3 reads TGTGCCACCACCGGGGGGGAGCAGTTCTTC.

This clonotype was detected only a few times. V is TRBV7-2 and J is TRBJ1-1; D remains ambiguous. Trimming left V 8 bases short and J 4 bases short, with 11 bases between. The CDR3 consists of 12 residues. Germline CDR1 reads SGHTA; CDR2 reads FQGNSA. The CDR3 coding sequence is TGTGCCAGCGTGGGCTGGGGCACTGAAGCTTTCTTT. Translated, it gives CASVGWGTEAFF. Full variable domain (rest looked up from reference TRBV7-2 and TRBJ1-1): GAGVSQSPSNKVTEKGKDVELRCDPISGHTALYWYRQSLGQGLEFLIYFQGNSAPDKSGLPSDRFSAERTGGSVSTLTIQRTQQEDSAVYLCASVGWGTEAFFGQGTRLTVV.

This chain connects TRBV5-1 to TRBJ2-1, with TRBD2 matching over 10 bases. The CDR3 is made up of 16 amino acids. V trimming: 0 bases; J trimming: 8 bases; junction bases outside the gene matches: 8. CDR1 and CDR2 from the germline V gene are SGHRS and YFSETQ. The DNA of the CDR3 is TGCGCCAGCAGCTTGGGTAGAGCGGGAGGGAAGGATGAGCAGTTCTTC. It codes for CASSLGRAGGKDEQFF.

In this sample, this clonotype turned up a few times. The chain recombines TRBV20-1 with TRBJ1-1, with 10 bases lining up with TRBD1. Germline CDR1 DFQATT, CDR2 SNEGSKA (reference sequence). The CDR3 is made up of 15 amino acids. J was trimmed by 3 bases and V by 0 bases; bases with no gene match: 4. The CDR3 nucleotides read TGCAGTGCTAGAGATCGGGGGACAGGGGACACTGAAGCTTTCTTT. Translation gives CSARDRGTGDTEAFF.

This clonotype appeared a few times. The J gene is TRBJ2-1, the V gene TRBV29-1; D gene unclear. This CDR3 spans 14 amino acids. Germline CDR1 and CDR2: SQVTM and ANQGSEA. V was pared by 6 bases and J by 0 bases, with 12 bases between. The CDR3 protein is CSVPTESSYNEQFF. CDR3 nucleotide sequence: TGCAGCGTCCCCACAGAGAGCTCCTACAATGAGCAGTTCTTC.

This clonotype has at least ten counts. The genes are TRBV7-2 and TRBJ1-2, with D uncertain. CDR3 size: 15 residues. Trimming removed 0 bases from V and 4 bases from J, with 12 bases in between. The germline CDR1 and CDR2 sequences are SGHTA and FQGNSA. The CDR3 DNA reads TGTGCCAGCAGCTTAGCGGTGGGCGTAGGCTATGGCTACACCTTC. Its protein is CASSLAVGVGYGYTF.

This sequence joins TRBV29-1 and TRBJ2-1, with 7 bases aligning to TRBD1. The CDR3 runs to 14 residues. Germline-derived CDR1 and CDR2 are SQVTM and ANQGSEA. The J segment lost 5 bases and the V segment lost 5 bases, leaving 9 bases of the junction unmatched. CDR3 loop: CSVSGRQGNNEQFF. The CDR3 DNA is TGCAGCGTTTCCGGGCGACAGGGAAACAATGAGCAGTTCTTC.

The chain uses TRBV5-1 and TRBJ1-6, with a possible D match to TRBD1 (6 bases). This CDR3 has 14 residues. Germline V lookup: CDR1 SGHRS, CDR2 YFSETQ. The ends were cut back, 5 bases at V and 3 bases at J, with 9 bases in the middle. The DNA for the CDR3 is TGCGCCAGCAGAGTACAGGGCTATAATTCACCCCTCCACTTT. Translated: CASRVQGYNSPLHF.

The chain combines TRBV19 with TRBJ2-7; D is possibly TRBD2 (6 bases). This CDR3 is built from 12 residues. V was clipped by 8 bases and J by 9 bases, with 17 bases between them. Germline V gene lookup returns CDR1 LNHDA and CDR2 SQIVND (reference sequence). The CDR3 protein is CASGYSGNGQYF. CDR3 nucleotide sequence: TGTGCCAGTGGGTATAGCGGCAACGGGCAGTACTTC.

Ten or more counts support this clonotype. The CDR3 reads CSVALAGRNTGELFF. Written as DNA, the CDR3 is TGCAGCGTAGCGCTAGCGGGACGTAACACCGGGGAGCTGTTTTTT. The chain joins TRBV29-1 to TRBJ2-2; TRBD2 matches 9 bases. Germline assignment: CDR1 SQVTM and CDR2 ANQGSEA. With 6 bases clipped from V and 2 bases from J, the junction kept 7 bases outside the gene matches. The CDR3 runs 15 residues.

Turning to this clonotype: This CDR3 is missing its conserved last phenylalanine or tryptophan, likely due to a read error. V and J are TRBV15 and TRBJ2-7; D is possibly TRBD2 (6 bases). The CDR3 runs 11 residues. Germline V gene sequence: CDR1 LNHNV, CDR2 YYDKDF (reference sequence). Between the trimmed V and J ends, which lost 6 bases and 5 bases, there was a span of 8 bases. The CDR3 loop reads CATSRGNEQYL. Here the CDR3 DNA reads TGTGCCACCAGTCGGGGGAACGAGCAGTACCTC.

The chain joins TRBV7-2 to TRBJ2-5; 8 nucleotides align to TRBD2. The CDR3 covers 16 residues. V lost 0 bases to trimming and J lost 1 base; unmatched junction nucleotides: 4. Germline V gene data show CDR1 as SGHTA and CDR2 as FQGNSA. As DNA, the CDR3 is TGTGCCAGCAGCTTAGCGCTGGGACTAGGCCAAGAGACCCAGTACTTC. Amino acid sequence: CASSLALGLGQETQYF.